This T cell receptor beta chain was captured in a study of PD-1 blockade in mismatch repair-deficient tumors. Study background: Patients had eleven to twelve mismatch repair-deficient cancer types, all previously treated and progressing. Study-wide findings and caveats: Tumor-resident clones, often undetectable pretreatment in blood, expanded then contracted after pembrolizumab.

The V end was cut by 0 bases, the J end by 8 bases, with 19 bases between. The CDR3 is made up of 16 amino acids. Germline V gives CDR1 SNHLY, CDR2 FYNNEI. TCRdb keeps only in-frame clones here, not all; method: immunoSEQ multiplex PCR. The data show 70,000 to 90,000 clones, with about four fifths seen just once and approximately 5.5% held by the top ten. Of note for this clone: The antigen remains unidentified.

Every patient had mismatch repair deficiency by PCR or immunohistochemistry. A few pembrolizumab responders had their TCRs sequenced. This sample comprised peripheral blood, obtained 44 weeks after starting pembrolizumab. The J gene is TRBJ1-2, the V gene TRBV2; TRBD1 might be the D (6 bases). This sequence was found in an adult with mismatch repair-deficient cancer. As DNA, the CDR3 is TGTGCCAGCAGTGAAGCTGCTCAGGGGCGAAGGGAAGGCTACACCTTC. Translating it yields CASSEAAQGRREGYTF.